This TCR beta chain was recorded in a study of blood T cell repertoires in COVID-19. The wider study: Some COVID-19 samples were acute and others convalescent; all came from the United States, Italy and Spain.

Original handling: Amplification from reference gene primers served as the basis for estimated nucleated cell counts. Data came from immunoSEQ multiplex PCR; TCRdb stores just in-frame clones and leaves some out. The V and J calls and clone size were taken over from that table, and D and trimming were inferred from the DNA. The table records approximately 300,000 clones, around 86% of them present only once. Germline values: CDR1 MGHRA, CDR2 YSYEKL. V trimming: 4 bases; J trimming: 6 bases; junction bases outside the gene matches: 2. The CDR3 has 12 residues. Membership in each cohort depended on participant-reported clinical history.

Sequences were obtained from PBMCs or T cells enriched from blood (not recorded which). This clonotype originated in a woman younger than 35 who had recovered from COVID-19. The rearrangement uses TRBV4-1 and TRBJ2-7; TRBD1 matches 8 bases. The CDR3 DNA reads as TGCGCCAGCAGCCGGACAGGGTTCGAGCAGTACTTC. Its translation is CASSRTGFEQYF.